One sample yielded the 30 T cell receptor beta chains listed below, sequenced in a study of Ad26.COV2.S vaccination and SARS-CoV-2 variants. Assay: immunoSEQ multiplex PCR; the TCRdb copy retains only in-frame clones and omits some. The sample yields 350,000 to 500,000 clones, approximately 90% seen once. Noted treatment: about 20 received Ad26.COV2.S at low or high dose, single or two shots; about 5 received placebo; per-sample allocation not given. Sampling occurred on day 63 after the first vaccine or placebo injection. The sample here was peripheral blood, taken in a trial of Ad26.COV2.S vaccine versus placebo. These receptors came from a person aged 18-60 years who received the Ad26.COV2.S COVID-19 vaccine or a placebo.

This clone appeared a single time. V gene TRBV7-2 combines with J gene TRBJ2-1; perhaps TRBD2 as D (6 bases). The germline V and J ends were trimmed by 2 bases and 2 bases, with 13 bases remaining between them. CDR3 length: 16 amino acids. Per the germline V gene, CDR1 is SGHTA and CDR2 is FQGNSA. This CDR3 reads CASSLQGAGTYNEQFF. The CDR3 DNA sequence: TGTGCCAGCAGCTTACAAGGGGCGGGAACCTACAATGAGCAGTTCTTC.

The chain couples TRBV27 to TRBJ2-7, with TRBD1 matching 9 bases. The CDR3 runs to 14 residues. V dropped 4 bases and J dropped 4; count of bases not matched to a gene: 5. Germline V gives CDR1 MNHEY, CDR2 SMNVEV (reference sequence). CDR3 nucleotide sequence: TGTGCCAGCAGTTGGGCGGGACAGGGTTACGAGCAGTACTTC. Translated, it gives CASSWAGQGYEQYF.

The gene calls are TRBV4-1 and TRBJ2-2, with TRBD1 identical over 9 bases. With 2 bases clipped from V and 4 bases from J, the junction kept 5 bases outside the gene matches. Germline-derived CDR1 and CDR2 are MGHRA and YSYEKL. The CDR3 is 16 amino acids. CDR3: CASSQSGTGLTGELFF. The CDR3 region has the DNA TGCGCCAGCAGCCAAAGCGGGACAGGGCTCACCGGGGAGCTGTTTTTT.

V gene TRBV11-2 combines with J gene TRBJ2-4; 9 bases match TRBD1. With 3 bases clipped from V and 4 bases from J, the junction kept 7 bases outside the gene matches. The CDR3 covers 16 residues. The V gene's germline CDR1 is SGHAT and CDR2 FQNNGV. The CDR3 region has the DNA TGTGCCAGCAGCTTGACTCTCGACAGGGGGAAAAACATTCAGTACTTC. Its translation is CASSLTLDRGKNIQYF.

This clone has just one count. The V call is TRBV27, the J call TRBJ2-3; TRBD2 matches at 8 bases. Germline V gene sequence: CDR1 MNHEY, CDR2 SMNVEV (reference sequence). The CDR3 length is 15 residues. V was clipped by 4 bases and J by 1 base; unmatched bases: 4. The CDR3 nucleotides are TGTGCCAGCAGTTATGCGCGGGGGGGCACAGATACGCAGTATTTT. Translated: CASSYARGGTDTQYF.

This clone was counted once. The chain recombines TRBV5-1 with TRBJ1-1; D is undetermined. Trimming pared 2 bases from V and 1 base from J, leaving 18 bases between. The CDR3 is made up of 17 amino acids. The germline CDR1 and CDR2 sequences are SGHRS and YFSETQ. In DNA, the CDR3 is TGCGCCAGCAGCTTTGGTCGGGGTCGGATTACGAACACTGAAGCTTTCTTT. It translates to CASSFGRGRITNTEAFF.

To note about this clone: In the same sample, other DNA sequences code for this CDR3. The gene calls are TRBV28 and TRBJ1-1, with no clear D. Germline-derived CDR1 and CDR2 are MDHEN and SYDVKM. The length of the CDR3 is 12 residues. The ends were cut back, 5 bases at V and 1 base at J, with 5 bases in the middle. The CDR3 here is CASSLTNTEAFF. The CDR3, as DNA: TGTGCCAGCAGTCTCACGAACACTGAAGCTTTCTTT.

The rearrangement uses TRBV7-2 and TRBJ2-2; possible D gene TRBD1, 5 bases. V was shortened by 1 base and J by 0 bases, with 12 bases between the two germline ends. The germline V gene has CDR1 SGHTA and CDR2 FQGNSA. The CDR3 sequence is 17 residues long. The CDR3 sequence is CASSLVGRLTNTGELFF. For the CDR3, the DNA is TGTGCCAGCAGCTTAGTGGGGCGCCTCACGAACACCGGGGAGCTGTTTTTT.

This chain links TRBV20-1 with TRBJ2-1; D gene unclear. V shed 3 bases and J shed 5 bases, with 17 bases lying between them. The CDR3 length is 15 residues. Germline CDR1 reads DFQATT; CDR2 reads SNEGSKA (reference sequence). CDR3 sequence reads: CSASRTGPLHNEQFF. CDR3 nucleotide sequence: TGCAGTGCTAGTCGCACCGGACCGTTGCACAATGAGCAGTTCTTC.

This clone was detected only once. The chain couples TRBV3-1 (or the pseudogene TRBV3-2) to TRBJ1-3; no clear D. This CDR3 region has 15 residues. Trimming stripped 0 bases from V and 2 bases from J, with 8 bases between. CDR1 and CDR2 (germline): LGHDT, YNNKEL (reference sequence). The CDR3 coding sequence is TGTGCCAGCAGCCAAGATCTAAGGGCTGGAAACACCATATATTTT. Protein product: CASSQDLRAGNTIYF.

This chain connects TRBV5-4 to TRBJ2-2; TRBD2 matches 9 bases. The CDR3 length is 15 residues. Germline-derived CDR1 and CDR2 are SGHNT and YYREEE (reference sequence). V gave up 0 bases and J gave up 5 bases; unmatched junction bases: 2. This CDR3 reads CASSLELAGTGELFF. CDR3 DNA sequence: TGTGCCAGCAGCTTGGAGCTAGCGGGGACCGGGGAGCTGTTTTTT.

The chain links TRBV18 to TRBJ1-4; 7 bases are shared with TRBD1. CDR1 and CDR2 (germline): KGHSH, LQKENI. V was pared by 3 bases and J by 4 bases, with 2 bases of the junction left unmatched. The CDR3 runs 14 residues. The CDR3 DNA sequence: TGTGCCAGCTCACCCGGACAGGATAATGAAAAACTGTTTTTT. This gives the protein CASSPGQDNEKLFF.

The chain links TRBV4-2 to TRBJ1-3; D perhaps matches TRBD1 (5 bases). The CDR3 consists of 16 residues. Germline V CDR1 and CDR2: LGHNA, YNFKEQ. The V end lost 0 bases, the J end lost 0 bases, and 9 bases lay between the germline ends. CDR3 in DNA: TGTGCCAGCAGCCAAGATTGGGGGGACTCTGGAAACACCATATATTTT. Amino acid sequence: CASSQDWGDSGNTIYF.

The rearrangement links TRBV2 to TRBJ2-3; TRBD1 agrees at 9 bases. The CDR3 totals 14 residues. Trimming took 6 bases from V and 5 from J; bases not matched to a gene: 6. The V gene's germline CDR1 is SNHLY and CDR2 FYNNEI. The CDR3 nucleotides are TGTGCCAGCAGCAACGGACAGGGGCAAGATACGCAGTATTTT. Translation: CASSNGQGQDTQYF.

This clone was seen only once. The genes are TRBV7-2 and TRBJ2-5; 9 bases align to TRBD1. This CDR3 is 15 amino acids long. Germline CDR1 is SGHTA and CDR2 is FQGNSA. The V segment lost 4 bases and the J segment 5 bases; nucleotides outside the gene matches: 8. CDR3 residues: CASSYGTGQLETQYF. The CDR3 bases are TGTGCCAGCAGCTATGGGACAGGGCAGCTTGAGACCCAGTACTTC.

The chain combines TRBV3-1 (or the pseudogene TRBV3-2) with TRBJ1-1; 7 positions match TRBD1. The CDR3 is made up of 15 amino acids. Unmatched junction bases numbered 8, after V lost 2 bases and J lost 5 bases. The V gene's germline CDR1 is LGHDT and CDR2 YNNKEL (reference sequence). The CDR3 DNA is TGTGCCAGCAGCCAACGCGGCCCCAGGGGGACTGAAGCTTTCTTT. Translated, it gives CASSQRGPRGTEAFF.

The rearrangement links TRBV7-2 to TRBJ2-2; 7 positions agree with TRBD2. This CDR3 has 15 residues. Germline CDR1 SGHTA, CDR2 FQGNSA. The ends lost 5 bases at V and 3 bases at J; junction bases unmatched: 6. CDR3 region: CASSVFGGDTGELFF. CDR3 nucleotide sequence: TGTGCCAGCAGCGTATTTGGGGGGGACACCGGGGAGCTGTTTTTT.

V gene TRBV7-8 combines with J gene TRBJ2-7; TRBD2 matches at 7 bases. The germline V gene encodes CDR1 SGHVS and CDR2 FQNEAQ. The CDR3 spans 13 residues. Trimming at V came to 4 bases and at J to 2 bases, leaving 2 bases not matched to a gene. The CDR3 is CASSYRGAYEQYF. The CDR3 region has the DNA TGTGCCAGCAGCTACCGGGGGGCCTACGAGCAGTACTTC.

This clone turned up a few times. The rearrangement links TRBV2 to TRBJ2-3, with TRBD2 identical over 11 bases. The germline V gene encodes CDR1 SNHLY and CDR2 FYNNEI. V trimming: 6 bases; J trimming: 4 bases; junction bases outside the gene matches: 9. The CDR3 contains 16 residues. In nucleotides, the CDR3 is TGTGCCAGCAGAGACCTAGCGGGGGGTCGGGCAGATACGCAGTATTTT. Translating gives CASRDLAGGRADTQYF.

The J gene is TRBJ2-5, the V gene TRBV27; a possible D gene is TRBD1 (6 bases). The germline V gene has CDR1 MNHEY and CDR2 SMNVEV (reference sequence). Trimming removed 8 bases from V and 1 base from J, with 11 bases in between. The CDR3 length is 13 residues. The CDR3 is CASGMDSQETQYF. The CDR3 nucleotides are TGTGCCAGCGGAATGGACAGCCAAGAGACCCAGTACTTC.

V is TRBV7-9 and J is TRBJ2-5; a possible D gene is TRBD1 (5 bases). The germline V gene encodes CDR1 SEHNR and CDR2 FQNEAQ (reference sequence). CDR3 length: 14 residues. Trimming pared 3 bases from V and 0 bases from J, leaving 8 bases between. CDR3 in amino acids: CASSLAGNQETQYF. CDR3 nucleotides: TGTGCCAGCAGCTTGGCAGGGAACCAAGAGACCCAGTACTTC.

This clone was seen only once. The V and J genes are TRBV7-9 and TRBJ2-3; D is undetermined. The germline V gene encodes CDR1 SEHNR and CDR2 FQNEAQ (reference sequence). The CDR3 is 15 amino acids. The ends were cut back, 2 bases at V and 1 base at J, with 10 bases in the middle. The CDR3 DNA is TGTGCCAGCAGCTTACAGGTGTTTGGCACAGATACGCAGTATTTT. This translates into CASSLQVFGTDTQYF.

This rearrangement joins TRBV4-1 to TRBJ1-4; tentative D call: TRBD1 (5 bases). V lost 0 bases, J lost 7 bases, and 12 bases lay in between. The CDR3 sequence is 15 residues long. CDR1 is MGHRA and CDR2 is YSYEKL in the germline V gene. CDR3 amino acids: CASSQDGAGLEKLFF. CDR3 DNA: TGCGCCAGCAGCCAAGACGGGGCAGGGCTTGAAAAACTGTTTTTT.

The chain links TRBV7-2 to TRBJ1-5; maybe TRBD1 (6 bases). Germline CDR1 and CDR2: SGHTA and FQGNSA. The ends were cut back, 9 bases at V and 6 bases at J, with 15 bases in the middle. The CDR3 covers 13 residues. CDR3 DNA: TGTGCCAGTTGTACCAGGGGTGCTCAGCCCCAGCATTTT. It translates to CASCTRGAQPQHF.

The V gene is TRBV5-1, the J gene TRBJ1-5, with 9 bases that match TRBD1. CDR3 length: 16 amino acids. The germline V gene has CDR1 SGHRS and CDR2 YFSETQ. J was trimmed by 6 bases and V by 0 bases; bases with no gene match: 7. The chain's CDR3 is CASSLGGQGIGQPQHF. The CDR3 coding sequence is TGCGCCAGCAGCTTGGGAGGACAGGGGATCGGTCAGCCCCAGCATTTT.

V gene TRBV3-1 (or the pseudogene TRBV3-2) combines with J gene TRBJ2-7, with 13 bases fitting TRBD2. CDR3 length: 18 amino acids. J was trimmed by 0 bases and V by 1 base; bases with no gene match: 6. Germline V lookup: CDR1 LGHDT, CDR2 YNNKEL (reference sequence). The CDR3 DNA follows: TGTGCCAGCAGCCAAGGACTAGCGGGGGGCAGTAGCTCCTACGAGCAGTACTTC. Amino acid sequence: CASSQGLAGGSSSYEQYF.

The V call is TRBV7-2, the J call TRBJ2-7; D is undetermined. The V gene's germline CDR1 is SGHTA and CDR2 FQGNSA. V was trimmed by 4 bases and J by 5 bases, leaving 15 bases between them. CDR3 length equals 14 residues. The CDR3 reads CASSSNGRIDEQYF. The CDR3 bases are TGTGCCAGCAGCTCCAACGGCAGGATCGACGAGCAGTACTTC. Combining the CDR3 with reference TRBV7-2 and TRBJ2-7 gives the whole variable domain GAGVSQSPSNKVTEKGKDVELRCDPISGHTALYWYRQSLGQGLEFLIYFQGNSAPDKSGLPSDRFSAERTGGSVSTLTIQRTQQEDSAVYLCASSSNGRIDEQYFGPGTRLTVT.

The rearrangement uses TRBV6-2 or TRBV6-3 and TRBJ1-5; D remains ambiguous. Trimming stripped 0 bases from V and 0 bases from J, with 6 bases between. Germline assignment: CDR1 MNHEY and CDR2 SVGEGT. The length of the CDR3 is 15 residues. Here the CDR3 DNA reads TGTGCCAGCAGTTACTCGGGATTTAGCAATCAGCCCCAGCATTTT. This gives the protein CASSYSGFSNQPQHF.

The chain employs TRBV28 and TRBJ2-3; 10 bases are shared with TRBD2. CDR3 length equals 15 residues. Germline CDR1 MDHEN, CDR2 SYDVKM. V was clipped by 7 bases and J by 4 bases; unmatched bases: 8. The CDR3 sequence: CASNTAGGLPDTQYF. Written as DNA, the CDR3 is TGTGCCAGCAACACAGCGGGGGGGCTCCCAGATACGCAGTATTTT.

V usage is TRBV6-5 and J usage is TRBJ1-2; no reliable D call. Germline values: CDR1 MNHEY, CDR2 SVGAGI. The CDR3 has 15 residues. The ends were cut back, 6 bases at V and 4 bases at J, with 18 bases in the middle. Here the CDR3 reads CASSPLSRDPYGYTF. CDR3 nucleotides: TGTGCCAGCAGCCCACTCAGCAGAGACCCCTATGGCTACACCTTC.